Below are 28 T cell receptor beta chains sequenced from a single sample in a study of blood T cell repertoires in COVID-19. Only in-frame clones appear in the TCRdb table, and some are missing; sequencing was by immunoSEQ multiplex PCR. In the table there are approximately 390,000 clones, approximately 85% of which are singletons. Specimen: PBMCs or T cells enriched from blood (not recorded which). The receptors here all came from a woman aged 40 to 50 with acute COVID-19.

The chain uses TRBV5-1 and TRBJ1-4; D is ambiguous. Germline V lookup: CDR1 SGHRS, CDR2 YFSETQ. Trimming took off 2 bases at V and 5 bases at J, with 13 bases between the two ends. This CDR3 comprises 15 residues. CDR3 sequence reads: CASSFDAGENEKLFF. CDR3 coding DNA: TGCGCCAGCAGCTTTGACGCCGGAGAGAATGAAAAACTGTTTTTT.

This clone was seen just once. V and J are TRBV19 and TRBJ2-5; TRBD2 is a possible D gene (5 bases). CDR1 and CDR2 from the germline V gene are LNHDA and SQIVND (reference sequence). The CDR3 is made up of 14 amino acids. V lost 5 bases, J lost 5 bases, and 15 bases lay in between. The CDR3 loop reads CASSGGALGETQYF. The CDR3 bases are TGTGCCAGTAGTGGAGGAGCCCTGGGGGAGACCCAGTACTTC.

V usage is TRBV29-1 and J usage is TRBJ2-1, with D possibly being TRBD1 (6 bases). The CDR3 runs to 11 residues. The germline gives CDR1 SQVTM, CDR2 ANQGSEA. Trimming cost V 6 bases and J 5 bases, with 8 bases left between them. CDR3 sequence reads: CSVPGDNEQFF. The DNA for the CDR3 is TGCAGCGTACCAGGGGACAATGAGCAGTTCTTC.

The rearrangement links TRBV5-6 to TRBJ1-1; 7 bases map to TRBD1. The CDR3 spans 13 residues. J lost 3 bases, V lost 1 base, and 0 bases had no gene match. Germline CDR1 SGHDT, CDR2 YYEEEE. The CDR3 bases are TGTGCCAGCAGCTTGACAGGGGACACTGAAGCTTTCTTT. Encoded protein: CASSLTGDTEAFF.

This clone was seen more than once but under ten times. The rearrangement links TRBV4-1 to TRBJ2-3; the match to TRBD2 covers 9 bases. Germline CDR1 MGHRA, CDR2 YSYEKL. The CDR3 consists of 17 residues. V was pared by 0 bases and J by 5 bases, with 9 bases of the junction left unmatched. The CDR3: CASSQDSAAGGQDTQYF. Written as DNA, the CDR3 is TGCGCCAGCAGCCAAGATTCGGCAGCGGGGGGCCAAGATACGCAGTATTTT.

The gene calls are TRBV27 and TRBJ1-2, with D tentatively TRBD1 (6 bases). Germline assignment: CDR1 MNHEY and CDR2 SMNVEV (reference sequence). Trimming removed 6 bases from V and 5 bases from J, with 25 bases in between. The CDR3 extends over 17 amino acids. DNA for the CDR3: TGTGCCAGCAGATCAACGACCCCAGGGGCTGAGGGTTATGGCTACACCTTC. The encoded protein is CASRSTTPGAEGYGYTF.

J is TRBJ1-2 and V is TRBV3-1 (or the pseudogene TRBV3-2); TRBD1 is a possible D gene (6 bases). The length of the CDR3 is 13 residues. Germline assignment: CDR1 LGHDT and CDR2 YNNKEL (reference sequence). The ends were cut back, 4 bases at V and 7 bases at J, with 13 bases in the middle. CDR3 residues: CASSLGGGAGYTF. In DNA form, the CDR3 reads TGTGCCAGCAGCCTAGGGGGTGGAGCTGGCTACACCTTC.

This rearrangement joins TRBV7-6 to TRBJ1-2, with D unclear. CDR1 is SGHVS, CDR2 FNYEAQ, per germline. V shed 0 bases and J shed 8 bases, with 16 bases lying between them. The CDR3 contains 15 residues. The CDR3 is CASSLAYPPGRGYTF. The CDR3 DNA follows: TGTGCCAGCAGCTTAGCGTATCCCCCGGGGAGAGGCTACACCTTC.

The gene calls are TRBV18 and TRBJ1-6; a possible D gene is TRBD1 (5 bases). Germline assignment: CDR1 KGHSH and CDR2 LQKENI. With 5 bases removed from V and 8 bases from J, the gap between germline ends came to 28 bases. This CDR3 region has 19 residues. The DNA of the CDR3 is TGTGCCAGCTCAGAGTGGATCCCGGTCCTAAGGGGTGGGGATTCACCCCTCCACTTT. This codes for CASSEWIPVLRGGDSPLHF. Looking up the rest from reference TRBV18 and TRBJ1-6 gives the full variable domain: NAGVMQNPRHLVRRRGQEARLRCSPMKGHSHVYWYRQLPEEGLKFMVYLQKENIIDESGMPKERFSAEFPKEGPSILRIQQVVRGDSAAYFCASSEWIPVLRGGDSPLHFGNGTRLTVT.

CDR3 DNA sequence: TGTGCCAGCAGCTTTGCGGGGGGAACCACAGATACGCAGTATTTT. This gives the protein CASSFAGGTTDTQYF. This chain joins TRBV7-9 and TRBJ2-3; 8 bases are shared with TRBD2. With V trimmed by 3 bases and J by 2 bases, 4 bases remained unmatched. CDR1 and CDR2 from the germline V gene are SEHNR and FQNEAQ (reference sequence). This CDR3 spans 15 amino acids.

The V gene is TRBV6-5, the J gene TRBJ2-7, with TRBD2 matching 11 bases. The trim removed 6 bases at V and 2 bases at J, leaving 6 bases unmatched. This CDR3 contains 15 residues. Germline V lookup: CDR1 MNHEY, CDR2 SVGAGI. The CDR3 spells CASRPTSGDPYEQYF. DNA of the CDR3: TGTGCCAGCAGACCGACTAGCGGGGACCCCTACGAGCAGTACTTC.

This clone was seen once. The chain employs TRBV25-1 and TRBJ1-1, with 7 positions matching TRBD1. The CDR3 length is 15 residues. Germline V gene lookup returns CDR1 MGHDK and CDR2 SYGVNS. V was clipped by 3 bases and J by 2 bases; unmatched bases: 6. The CDR3 spells CASSDLRTGNTEAFF. The CDR3 DNA follows: TGTGCCAGCAGTGATCTCAGGACAGGAAACACTGAAGCTTTCTTT.

The chain carries TRBV18 and TRBJ1-5, with 7 bases aligning to TRBD1. Unmatched junction bases numbered 6, after V lost 3 bases and J lost 7 bases. The germline V gene encodes CDR1 KGHSH and CDR2 LQKENI. The CDR3 contains 14 residues. The CDR3 DNA is TGTGCCAGCTCACCCCAGGACAGGAACCAGCCCCAGCATTTT. Translating gives CASSPQDRNQPQHF.

This rearrangement joins TRBV2 to TRBJ2-5; 10 bases are a match to TRBD1. The CDR3 covers 14 residues. The germline gives CDR1 SNHLY, CDR2 FYNNEI. With 6 bases clipped from V and 3 bases from J, the junction kept 4 bases outside the gene matches. CDR3 protein: CASSRGTGEETQYF. In DNA, the CDR3 is TGTGCCAGCAGCCGTGGGACAGGGGAAGAGACCCAGTACTTC.

This clone came up once. V and J are TRBV11-3 and TRBJ1-1, with D possibly matching TRBD1 (6 bases). The V gene lost 5 bases and the J gene lost 7 bases, with 14 bases spanning the gap. This CDR3 is built from 13 residues. Per the germline V gene, CDR1 is SGHNT and CDR2 is YENEEA. The CDR3 DNA sequence: TGTGCCAGCAGCCCACACAGGGAGGGTGAAGCTTTCTTT. Encoded protein: CASSPHREGEAFF.

The rearrangement joins TRBV5-1 to TRBJ2-5, with 8 positions matching TRBD2. The CDR3 has 16 residues. With 2 bases clipped from V and 0 bases from J, the junction kept 6 bases outside the gene matches. Looked up from germline, CDR1 is SGHRS and CDR2 is YFSETQ. The chain's CDR3 is CASSFRASGYQETQYF. CDR3 in DNA: TGCGCCAGCAGCTTCCGGGCTAGCGGGTACCAAGAGACCCAGTACTTC. The variable domain in full, completed from reference TRBV5-1 and TRBJ2-5, reads KAGVTQTPRYLIKTRGQQVTLSCSPISGHRSVSWYQQTPGQGLQFLFEYFSETQRNKGNFPGRFSGRQFSNSRSEMNVSTLELGDSALYLCASSFRASGYQETQYFGPGTRLLVL.

The chain uses TRBV19 and TRBJ1-4; tentative D call: TRBD1 (6 bases). CDR1 LNHDA and CDR2 SQIVND come from the germline V gene (reference sequence). Trimming pared 5 bases from V and 6 bases from J, leaving 13 bases between. This CDR3 is 14 amino acids long. The CDR3 sequence: CASSGGHGHEKLFF. The CDR3 coding sequence is TGTGCCAGTAGTGGGGGACACGGCCATGAAAAACTGTTTTTT.

The chain is built from TRBV2 and TRBJ1-2, with 9 bases fitting TRBD1. The CDR3 runs to 14 residues. V lost 1 base to trimming and J lost 7 bases; unmatched junction nucleotides: 4. Looked up from germline, CDR1 is SNHLY and CDR2 is FYNNEI. The CDR3 loop is CASSEEGQGPGYTF. CDR3 DNA: TGTGCCAGCAGTGAAGAAGGACAGGGGCCTGGCTACACCTTC.

The V gene is TRBV18, the J gene TRBJ1-3; 9 positions match TRBD1. The ends lost 6 bases at V and 0 bases at J; junction bases unmatched: 6. The V gene's germline CDR1 is KGHSH and CDR2 LQKENI. The CDR3 runs 16 residues. In DNA form, the CDR3 reads TGTGCCAGCTCGCCGGGACAGGGATTCTCTGGAAACACCATATATTTT. Residues: CASSPGQGFSGNTIYF.

The chain links TRBV6-5 to TRBJ1-6; D not resolved. Between the trimmed V and J ends, which lost 8 bases and 8 bases, there was a span of 10 bases. The CDR3 is made up of 12 amino acids. The germline V gene encodes CDR1 MNHEY and CDR2 SVGAGI. The CDR3 region has the DNA TGTGCCAGCGCGGGGTTAGATTCACCCCTCCACTTT. It specifies CASAGLDSPLHF.

The rearrangement uses TRBV4-1 and TRBJ1-2; perhaps TRBD1 as D (5 bases). V gave up 4 bases and J gave up 2 bases, with 11 bases separating them. This CDR3 has 14 residues. Germline V gene data show CDR1 as MGHRA and CDR2 as YSYEKL. In DNA form, the CDR3 reads TGCGCCAGCAGCCCCTCAGGGCAGAACTATGGCTACACCTTC. Translating gives CASSPSGQNYGYTF.

The chain recombines TRBV4-1 with TRBJ1-2; TRBD1 matches 7 bases. Germline V gives CDR1 MGHRA, CDR2 YSYEKL. V lost 2 bases and J lost 8; bases outside the gene matches: 8. The CDR3 totals 14 residues. The CDR3 here is CASSQLPGGSGYTF. In DNA, the CDR3 is TGCGCCAGCAGCCAACTCCCAGGGGGAAGCGGCTACACCTTC.

This rearrangement joins TRBV6-5 to TRBJ2-5; TRBD2 might be the D (5 bases). CDR3 length: 12 residues. Trimming shortened V by 4 bases and J by 5 bases, and 8 bases separated the two germline ends. The germline gives CDR1 MNHEY, CDR2 SVGAGI. The CDR3 nucleotides are TGTGCCAGCAGTTCACTAGGGGAGACCCAGTACTTC. It is translated as CASSSLGETQYF.

This chain's CDR3 is CASSDRDSDNEQFF. CDR3 nucleotides: TGTGCCAGCAGTGACAGGGACAGTGACAATGAGCAGTTCTTC. The V and J genes are TRBV6-4 and TRBJ2-1; 7 nucleotides line up with TRBD1. Per germline, CDR1 MRHNA and CDR2 SNTAGT. Losses at the gene ends were 2 bases for V and 5 bases for J; bases not matched to a gene: 3. The CDR3 has 14 amino acids.

J is TRBJ1-5 and V is TRBV30; TRBD1 might be the D (6 bases). This CDR3 contains 15 residues. Germline lookup yields CDR1 GTSNPN and CDR2 SVGIG (reference sequence). Between the trimmed V and J ends, which lost 3 bases and 0 bases, there was a span of 12 bases. The DNA for the CDR3 is TGTGCCTGGAGCCCAGGGGACACTAGCAATCAGCCCCAGCATTTT. Encoded protein: CAWSPGDTSNQPQHF.

The chain has TRBV4-1 and TRBJ1-5; D is possibly TRBD1 (5 bases). Trimming took off 1 base at V and 7 bases at J, with 14 bases between the two ends. This CDR3 has 15 amino acids. Germline V gene lookup returns CDR1 MGHRA and CDR2 YSYEKL. The CDR3 region is CASSQGGVGVQPQHF. Written as DNA, the CDR3 is TGCGCCAGCAGCCAAGGTGGCGTAGGGGTACAGCCCCAGCATTTT.

Concerning this clone itself: The same CDR3 arises from other DNA sequences in this sample as well. This chain connects TRBV5-1 to TRBJ1-3; no reliable D call. The CDR3 is made up of 14 amino acids. CDR1 is SGHRS, CDR2 YFSETQ, per germline. V was cut by 4 bases and J by 0 bases, with 8 bases left in between. The CDR3 region has the DNA TGCGCCAGCAGCGTGGGGAGCTCTGGAAACACCATATATTTT. Translating it yields CASSVGSSGNTIYF.

The chain has TRBV6-5 and TRBJ1-4; no firm D call. This CDR3 contains 14 residues. Germline-derived CDR1 and CDR2 are MNHEY and SVGAGI. Trimming left V 6 bases short and J 7 bases short, with 15 bases between. CDR3 sequence (DNA): TGTGCCAGCAGACACACTGGAGATGGTGAAAAACTGTTTTTT. Amino acid sequence: CASRHTGDGEKLFF.